Shown below are 3 T cell receptor beta chains from a single sample sequenced in a study of control samples from healthy donors and cancer patients (TCRdb year 2020). The protocol used for the library was the immunoSEQ multiplex PCR assay. TCRdb took this table from immuneACCESS and kept in-frame rearrangements with V and J called. Such tables lack part of the clones; where checked against another copy, unresolved V genes explain under half of the gap, and the rest is unexplained. For this sample the table gives around 110,000 clones, of which roughly 93% were detected only once. The ten largest clones take up more than 2% of the sample. Specimen: blood. All receptors derive from a man aged 25-45 years in good health.

The chain links TRBV7-3 to TRBJ2-1; 9 bases align to TRBD2. The V gene's germline CDR1 is SGHTA and CDR2 FQGTGA. V trimming: 5 bases; J trimming: 7 bases; junction bases outside the gene matches: 12. The CDR3 is 16 residues long. CDR3 amino acids: CASSAFSGGAENEQFF. The CDR3 region has the DNA TGTGCCAGCAGCGCTTTTAGCGGGGGCGCAGAGAATGAGCAGTTCTTC.

This chain uses TRBV27 with TRBJ2-6; D unclear. The CDR3 is 15 residues long. Trimming cost V 0 bases and J 4 bases, with 7 bases left between them. Germline V gene lookup returns CDR1 MNHEY and CDR2 SMNVEV (reference sequence). The CDR3 here is CASSLSLQGANVLTF. Written as DNA, the CDR3 is TGTGCCAGCAGTTTATCGTTGCAGGGGGCCAACGTCCTGACTTTC.

The rearrangement uses TRBV2 and TRBJ1-6; tentatively, D is TRBD1 (5 bases). The germline V and J ends were trimmed by 6 bases and 8 bases, with 20 bases remaining between them. From germline, CDR1 is SNHLY and CDR2 FYNNEI. CDR3 length: 16 residues. The CDR3 nucleotides read TGTGCCAGCAGACCACTCTTTGGGGGGGGTGATTCACCCCTCCACTTT. It encodes CASRPLFGGGDSPLHF.